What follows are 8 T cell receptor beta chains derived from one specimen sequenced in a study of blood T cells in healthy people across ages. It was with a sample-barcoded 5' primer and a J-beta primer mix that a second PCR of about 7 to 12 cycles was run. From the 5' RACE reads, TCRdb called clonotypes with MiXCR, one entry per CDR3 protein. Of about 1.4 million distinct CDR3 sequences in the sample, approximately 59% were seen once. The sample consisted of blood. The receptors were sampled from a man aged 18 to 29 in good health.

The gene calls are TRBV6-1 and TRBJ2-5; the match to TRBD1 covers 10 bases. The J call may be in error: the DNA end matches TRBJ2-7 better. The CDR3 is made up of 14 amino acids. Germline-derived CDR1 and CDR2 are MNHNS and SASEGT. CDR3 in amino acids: CASSEGDRGYEQYF. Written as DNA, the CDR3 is TGTGCCAGCAGTGAAGGGGACAGGGGCTACGAGCAGTACTTC.

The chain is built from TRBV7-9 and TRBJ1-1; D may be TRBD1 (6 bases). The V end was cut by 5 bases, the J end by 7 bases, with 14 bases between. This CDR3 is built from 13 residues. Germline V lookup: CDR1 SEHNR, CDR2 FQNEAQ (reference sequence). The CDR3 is CASSVDPRGEAFF. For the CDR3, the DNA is TGTGCCAGCAGCGTAGATCCCAGGGGTGAAGCTTTCTTT. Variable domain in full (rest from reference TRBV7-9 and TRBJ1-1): DTGVSQNPRHKITKRGQNVTFRCDPISEHNRLYWYRQTLGQGPEFLTYFQNEAQLEKSRLLSDRFSAERPKGSFSTLEIQRTEQGDSAMYLCASSVDPRGEAFFGQGTRLTVV.

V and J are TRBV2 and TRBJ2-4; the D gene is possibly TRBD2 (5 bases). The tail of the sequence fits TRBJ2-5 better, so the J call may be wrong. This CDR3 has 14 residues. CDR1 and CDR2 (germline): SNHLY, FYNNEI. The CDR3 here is CASKEAVPQETQYF. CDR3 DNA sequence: TGTGCCAGCAAGGAGGCAGTCCCTCAAGAGACCCAGTACTTC.

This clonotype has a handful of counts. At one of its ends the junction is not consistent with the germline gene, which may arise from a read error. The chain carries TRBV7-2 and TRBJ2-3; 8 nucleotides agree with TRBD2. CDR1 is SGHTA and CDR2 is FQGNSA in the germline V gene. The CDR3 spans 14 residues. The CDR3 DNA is TGTGCCAGCAGTTTAGCGGGGTCTGCAGATACGCAGTATTTT. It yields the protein CASSLAGSADTQYF. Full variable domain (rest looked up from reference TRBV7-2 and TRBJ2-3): GAGVSQSPSNKVTEKGKDVELRCDPISGHTALYWYRQSLGQGLEFLIYFQGNSAPDKSGLPSDRFSAERTGGSVSTLTIQRTQQEDSAVYLCASSLAGSADTQYFGPGTRLTVL.

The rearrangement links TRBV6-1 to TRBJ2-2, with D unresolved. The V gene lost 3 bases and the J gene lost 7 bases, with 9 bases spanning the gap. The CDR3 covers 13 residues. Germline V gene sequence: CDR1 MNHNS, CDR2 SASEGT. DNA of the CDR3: TGTGCCAGCAGTGAGTTCAGCTACGGGGAGCTGTTTTTT. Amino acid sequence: CASSEFSYGELFF.

The CDR3 DNA sequence: TGCAGCGTATCGGGACAGGCCGTTTTGGATACGCAGTATTTT. This gives the protein CSVSGQAVLDTQYF. V and J are TRBV29-1 and TRBJ2-3, with 8 bases lining up with TRBD1. From germline, CDR1 is SQVTM and CDR2 ANQGSEA. The CDR3 contains 14 residues. V trimming: 6 bases; J trimming: 6 bases; junction bases outside the gene matches: 11.

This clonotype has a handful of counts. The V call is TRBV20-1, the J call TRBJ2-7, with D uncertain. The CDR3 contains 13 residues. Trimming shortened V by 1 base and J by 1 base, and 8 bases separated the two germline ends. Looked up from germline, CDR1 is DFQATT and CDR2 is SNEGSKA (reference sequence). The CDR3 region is CSARVRNSYEQYF. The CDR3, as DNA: TGCAGTGCTAGAGTCCGGAATTCCTACGAGCAGTACTTC.

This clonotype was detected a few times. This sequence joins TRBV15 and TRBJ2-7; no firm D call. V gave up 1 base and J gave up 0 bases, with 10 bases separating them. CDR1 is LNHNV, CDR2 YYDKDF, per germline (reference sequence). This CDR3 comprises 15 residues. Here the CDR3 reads CATSRGPRSSYEQYF. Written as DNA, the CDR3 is TGTGCCACCAGCAGAGGTCCCAGATCCTCCTACGAGCAGTACTTC.